This T cell receptor (beta chain) was sequenced in a study of blood T cell repertoires in COVID-19. Study overall: Spain, Italy and the United States supplied samples that represented acute and convalescent COVID-19. The analysed material was cDNA or gDNA that came from T cells, B-cell-depleted T cells, or PBMCs.

The authors' processing: Estimation of nucleated cell counts relied on the amplification of reference gene primers. Sequencing was performed with immunoSEQ multiplex PCR; in TCRdb, only in-frame clones are kept and a portion is missing. D and trimming come from the DNA, and the V and J calls and clone size come from that table. This table has approximately 94,000 clones, 90% to 95% appearing once. The sequencing sample was made of peripheral blood. The sequence came from a man over 45 with active COVID-19.

CDR3 coding DNA: TGTGCCAGCAGTTACATGGAGGATGAGCAGTTCTTC. This sequence encodes CASSYMEDEQFF. The V call is TRBV6-6, the J call TRBJ2-1; the D gene is possibly TRBD2 (5 bases). This CDR3 has 12 amino acids. Germline CDR1 and CDR2: MNHNY and SVGAGI (reference sequence). V lost 2 bases and J lost 8, with 7 bases in between.